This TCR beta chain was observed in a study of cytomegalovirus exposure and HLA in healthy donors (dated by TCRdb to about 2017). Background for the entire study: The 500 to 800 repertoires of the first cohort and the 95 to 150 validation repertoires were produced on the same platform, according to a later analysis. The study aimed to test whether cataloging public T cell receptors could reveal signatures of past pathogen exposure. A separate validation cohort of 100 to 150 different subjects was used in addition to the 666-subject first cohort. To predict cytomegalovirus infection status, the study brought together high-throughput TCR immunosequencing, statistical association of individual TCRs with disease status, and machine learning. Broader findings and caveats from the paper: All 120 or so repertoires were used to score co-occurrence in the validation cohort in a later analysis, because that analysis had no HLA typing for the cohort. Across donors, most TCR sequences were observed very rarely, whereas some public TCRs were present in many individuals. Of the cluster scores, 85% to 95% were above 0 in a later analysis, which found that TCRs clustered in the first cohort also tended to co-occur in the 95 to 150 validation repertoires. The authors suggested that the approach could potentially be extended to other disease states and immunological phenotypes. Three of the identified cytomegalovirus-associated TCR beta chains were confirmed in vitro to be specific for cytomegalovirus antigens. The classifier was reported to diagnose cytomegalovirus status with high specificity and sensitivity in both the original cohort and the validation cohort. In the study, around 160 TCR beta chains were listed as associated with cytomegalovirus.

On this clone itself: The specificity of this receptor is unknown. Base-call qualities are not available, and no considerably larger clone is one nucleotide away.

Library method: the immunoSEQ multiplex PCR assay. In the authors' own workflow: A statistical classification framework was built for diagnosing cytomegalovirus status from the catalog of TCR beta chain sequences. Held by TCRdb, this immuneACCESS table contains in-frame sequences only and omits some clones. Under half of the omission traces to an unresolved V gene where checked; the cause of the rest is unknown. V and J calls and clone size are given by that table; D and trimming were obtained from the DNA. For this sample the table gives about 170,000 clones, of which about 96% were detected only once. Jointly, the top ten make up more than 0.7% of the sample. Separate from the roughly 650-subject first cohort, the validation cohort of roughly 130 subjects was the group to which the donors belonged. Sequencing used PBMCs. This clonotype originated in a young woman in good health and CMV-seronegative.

The encoded CDR3 is CASSYSFGTDTEAFF. The nucleotides read TGTGCCAGCAGTTACTCTTTTGGGACAGACACTGAAGCTTTCTTT. Here the chain combines TRBV6-5 and TRBJ1-1, with TRBD1 identical over 7 junction bases. The germline V gene gives CDR1 as MNHEY and CDR2 as SVGAGI. From the cysteine up to the phenylalanine, the CDR3 has a length of 15 residues. The DNA shown is the 45-base CDR3, in frame from base 1. The V end gives up 0 bases and the J end 3 bases, leaving 4 bases in the junction not matched to a gene.